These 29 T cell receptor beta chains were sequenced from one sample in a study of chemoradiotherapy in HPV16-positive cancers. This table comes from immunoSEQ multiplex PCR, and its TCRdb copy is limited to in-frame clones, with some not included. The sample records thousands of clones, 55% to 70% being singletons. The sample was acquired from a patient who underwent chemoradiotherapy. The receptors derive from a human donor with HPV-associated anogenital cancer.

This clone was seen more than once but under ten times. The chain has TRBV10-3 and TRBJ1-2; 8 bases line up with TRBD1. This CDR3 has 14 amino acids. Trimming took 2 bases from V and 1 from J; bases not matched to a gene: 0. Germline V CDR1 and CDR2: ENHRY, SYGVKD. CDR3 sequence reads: CAISEGQGNYGYTF. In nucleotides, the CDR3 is TGTGCCATCAGTGAGGGACAGGGTAACTATGGCTACACCTTC.

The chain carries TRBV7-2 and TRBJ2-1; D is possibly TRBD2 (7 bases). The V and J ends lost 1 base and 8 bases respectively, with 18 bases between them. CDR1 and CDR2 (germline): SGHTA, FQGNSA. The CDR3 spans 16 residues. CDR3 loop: CASSLEGGAREDEQFF. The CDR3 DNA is TGTGCCAGCAGCTTAGAGGGGGGGGCGCGAGAGGATGAGCAGTTCTTC.

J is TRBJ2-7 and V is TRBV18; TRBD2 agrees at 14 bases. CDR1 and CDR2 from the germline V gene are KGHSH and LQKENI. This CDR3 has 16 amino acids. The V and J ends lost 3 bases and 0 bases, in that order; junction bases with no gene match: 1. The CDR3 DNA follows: TGTGCCAGCTCACCGGGACTAGCGGGGGCCTCCTACGAGCAGTACGTC. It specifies CASSPGLAGASYEQYV.

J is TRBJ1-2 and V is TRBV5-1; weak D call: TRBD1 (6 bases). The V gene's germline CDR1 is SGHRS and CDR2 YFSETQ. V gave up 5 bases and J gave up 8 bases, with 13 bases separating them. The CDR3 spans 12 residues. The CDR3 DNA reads TGCGCCAGCAGTACCGGGACATTAGGCTACACCTTC. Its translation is CASSTGTLGYTF.

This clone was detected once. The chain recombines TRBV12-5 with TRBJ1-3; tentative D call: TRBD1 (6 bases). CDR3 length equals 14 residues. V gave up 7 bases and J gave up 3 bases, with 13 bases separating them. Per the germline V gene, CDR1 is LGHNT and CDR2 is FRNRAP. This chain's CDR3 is CASASQGGGNTIYF. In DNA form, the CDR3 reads TGTGCTAGTGCCTCGCAAGGGGGTGGAAACACCATATATTTT.

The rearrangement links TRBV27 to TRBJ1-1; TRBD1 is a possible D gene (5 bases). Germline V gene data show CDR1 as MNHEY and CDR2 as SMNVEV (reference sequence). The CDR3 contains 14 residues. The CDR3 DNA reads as TGTGCTTCTAAGTGGGGCGGATTGGACACTGAAGCTTTCTTT. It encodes CASKWGGLDTEAFF.

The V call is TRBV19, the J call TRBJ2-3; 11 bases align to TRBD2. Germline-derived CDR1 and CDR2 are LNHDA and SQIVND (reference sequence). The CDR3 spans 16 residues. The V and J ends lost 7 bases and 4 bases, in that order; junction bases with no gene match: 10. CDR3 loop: CASNSLLAGGADTQYF. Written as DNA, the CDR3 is TGTGCCAGTAATAGTCTATTAGCGGGAGGGGCAGATACGCAGTATTTT.

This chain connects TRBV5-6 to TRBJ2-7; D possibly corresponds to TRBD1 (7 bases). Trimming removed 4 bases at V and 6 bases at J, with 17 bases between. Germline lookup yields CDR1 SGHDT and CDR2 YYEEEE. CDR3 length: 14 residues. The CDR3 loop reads CASSPRGVRFEQYF. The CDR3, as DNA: TGTGCCAGCAGCCCCAGGGGGGTAAGGTTCGAGCAGTACTTC.

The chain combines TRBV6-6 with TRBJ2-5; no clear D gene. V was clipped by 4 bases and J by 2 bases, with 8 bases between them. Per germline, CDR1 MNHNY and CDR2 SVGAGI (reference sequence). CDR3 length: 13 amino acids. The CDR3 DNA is TGTGCCAGCAGTTGGCGAGAGCAAGAGACCCAGTACTTC. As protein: CASSWREQETQYF.

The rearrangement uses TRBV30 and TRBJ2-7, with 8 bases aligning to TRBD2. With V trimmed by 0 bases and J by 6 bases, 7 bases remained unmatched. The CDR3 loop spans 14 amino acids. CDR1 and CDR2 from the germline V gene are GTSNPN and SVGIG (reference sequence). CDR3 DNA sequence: TGTGCCTGGAGTGTAGGGGCGGGAGGCCTCGAGCAGTACTTC. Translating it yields CAWSVGAGGLEQYF.

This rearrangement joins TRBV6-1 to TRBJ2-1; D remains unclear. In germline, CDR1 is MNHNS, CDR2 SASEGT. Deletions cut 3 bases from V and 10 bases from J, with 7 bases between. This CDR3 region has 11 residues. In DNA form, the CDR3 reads TGTGCCAGCAGTGATCCCACCGAGCAGTTCTTC. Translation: CASSDPTEQFF.

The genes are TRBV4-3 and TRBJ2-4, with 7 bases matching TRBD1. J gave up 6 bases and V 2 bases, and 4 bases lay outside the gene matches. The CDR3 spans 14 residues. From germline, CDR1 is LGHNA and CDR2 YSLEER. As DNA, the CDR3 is TGCGCCAGCAGCCAACGAAGACAGGGAAACATTCAGTACTTC. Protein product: CASSQRRQGNIQYF.

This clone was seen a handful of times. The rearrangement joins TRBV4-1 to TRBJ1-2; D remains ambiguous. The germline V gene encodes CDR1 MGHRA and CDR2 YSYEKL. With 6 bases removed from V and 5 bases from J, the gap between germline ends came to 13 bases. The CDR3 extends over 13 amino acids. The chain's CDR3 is CASSQTHGYGYTF. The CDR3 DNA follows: TGCGCCAGCAGTCAAACCCATGGATATGGCTACACCTTC.

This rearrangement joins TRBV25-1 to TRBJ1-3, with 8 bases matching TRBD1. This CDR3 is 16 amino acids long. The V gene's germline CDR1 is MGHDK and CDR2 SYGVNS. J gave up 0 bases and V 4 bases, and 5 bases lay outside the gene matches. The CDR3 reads CASSGDRFASGNTIYF. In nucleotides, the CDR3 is TGTGCCAGCAGTGGGGACAGGTTTGCCTCTGGAAACACCATATATTTT.

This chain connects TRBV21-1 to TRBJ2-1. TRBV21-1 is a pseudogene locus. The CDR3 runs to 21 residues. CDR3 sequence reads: CASSKVDGIGSSHSSYNEQFF. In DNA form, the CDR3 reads TGTGCCAGCAGCAAAGTGGATGGGATAGGGTCCAGCCACAGCTCCTACAATGAGCAGTTCTTC.

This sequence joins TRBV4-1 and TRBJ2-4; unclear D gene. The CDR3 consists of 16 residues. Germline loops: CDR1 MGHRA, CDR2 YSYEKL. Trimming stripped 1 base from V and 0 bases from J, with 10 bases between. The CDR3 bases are TGCGCCAGCAGCCAAGGAAGGGCTAAAGCCAAAAACATTCAGTACTTC. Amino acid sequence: CASSQGRAKAKNIQYF.

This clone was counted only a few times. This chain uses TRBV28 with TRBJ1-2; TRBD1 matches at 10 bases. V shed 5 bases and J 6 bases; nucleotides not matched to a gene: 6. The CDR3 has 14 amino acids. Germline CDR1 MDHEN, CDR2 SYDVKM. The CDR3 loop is CASSGQGEFNGYTF. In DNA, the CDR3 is TGTGCCAGCAGTGGACAGGGGGAATTCAATGGCTACACCTTC.

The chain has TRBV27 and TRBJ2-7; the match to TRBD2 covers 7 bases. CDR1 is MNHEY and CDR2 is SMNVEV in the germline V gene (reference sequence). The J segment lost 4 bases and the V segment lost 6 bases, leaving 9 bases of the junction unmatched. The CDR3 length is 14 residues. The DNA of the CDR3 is TGTGCCAGCAGGGGTGGCGGGGGAAGGTACGAGCAGTACTTC. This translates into CASRGGGGRYEQYF.

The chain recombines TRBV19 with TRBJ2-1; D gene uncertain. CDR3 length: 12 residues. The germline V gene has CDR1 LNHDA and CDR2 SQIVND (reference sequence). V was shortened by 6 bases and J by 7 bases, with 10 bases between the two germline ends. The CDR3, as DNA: TGTGCCAGTAGCCCTGTCGGGAATGAGCAGTTCTTC. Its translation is CASSPVGNEQFF.

Here the CDR3 DNA reads TGTGCCAGCAGCTTAACCAGGGTTTCAAACACTGAAGCTTTCTTT. Translating it yields CASSLTRVSNTEAFF. This chain connects TRBV7-2 to TRBJ1-1, with a weak D call TRBD1 (5 bases). The CDR3 runs to 15 residues. Between the trimmed V and J ends, which lost 2 bases and 2 bases, there was a span of 12 bases. Germline CDR1 and CDR2: SGHTA and FQGNSA. Looking up the rest from reference TRBV7-2 and TRBJ1-1 gives the full variable domain: GAGVSQSPSNKVTEKGKDVELRCDPISGHTALYWYRQSLGQGLEFLIYFQGNSAPDKSGLPSDRFSAERTGGSVSTLTIQRTQQEDSAVYLCASSLTRVSNTEAFFGQGTRLTVV.

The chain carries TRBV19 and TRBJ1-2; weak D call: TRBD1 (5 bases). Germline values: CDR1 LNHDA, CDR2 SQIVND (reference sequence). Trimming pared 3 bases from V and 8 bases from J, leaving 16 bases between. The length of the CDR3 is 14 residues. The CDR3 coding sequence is TGTGCCAGTAGTATCGGGGGTTTGGCCCTAGGCTACACCTTC. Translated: CASSIGGLALGYTF. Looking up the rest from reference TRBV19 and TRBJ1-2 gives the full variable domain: DGGITQSPKYLFRKEGQNVTLSCEQNLNHDAMYWYRQDPGQGLRLIYYSQIVNDFQKGDIAEGYSVSREKKESFPLTVTSAQKNPTAFYLCASSIGGLALGYTFGSGTRLTVV.

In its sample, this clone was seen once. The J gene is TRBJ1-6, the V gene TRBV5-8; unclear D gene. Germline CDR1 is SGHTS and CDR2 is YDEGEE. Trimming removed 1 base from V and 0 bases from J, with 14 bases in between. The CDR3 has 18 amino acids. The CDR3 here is CASSLSTVISSYNSPLHF. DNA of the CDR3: TGTGCCAGCAGCTTGTCGACGGTGATTAGCTCCTATAATTCACCCCTCCACTTT. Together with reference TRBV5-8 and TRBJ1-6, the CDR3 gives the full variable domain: EAGVTQSPTHLIKTRGQQATLRCSPISGHTSVYWYQQALGLGLQFLLWYDEGEERNRGNFPPRFSGRQFPNYSSELNVNALELEDSALYLCASSLSTVISSYNSPLHFGNGTRLTVT.

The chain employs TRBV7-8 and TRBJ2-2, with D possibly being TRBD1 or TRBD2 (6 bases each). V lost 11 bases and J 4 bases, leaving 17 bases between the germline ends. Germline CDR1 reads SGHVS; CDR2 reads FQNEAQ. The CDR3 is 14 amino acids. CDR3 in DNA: TGTGCCGCCACGCGGGGACAACTCACCGGGGAGCTGTTTTTT. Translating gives CAATRGQLTGELFF.

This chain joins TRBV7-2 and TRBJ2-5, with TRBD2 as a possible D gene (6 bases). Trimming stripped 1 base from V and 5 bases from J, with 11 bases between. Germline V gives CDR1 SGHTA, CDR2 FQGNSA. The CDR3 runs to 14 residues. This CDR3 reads CASSLDTSRETQYF. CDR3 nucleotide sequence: TGTGCCAGCAGCTTAGATACTAGCCGGGAGACCCAGTACTTC. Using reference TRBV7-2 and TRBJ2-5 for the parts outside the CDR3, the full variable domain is GAGVSQSPSNKVTEKGKDVELRCDPISGHTALYWYRQSLGQGLEFLIYFQGNSAPDKSGLPSDRFSAERTGGSVSTLTIQRTQQEDSAVYLCASSLDTSRETQYFGPGTRLLVL.

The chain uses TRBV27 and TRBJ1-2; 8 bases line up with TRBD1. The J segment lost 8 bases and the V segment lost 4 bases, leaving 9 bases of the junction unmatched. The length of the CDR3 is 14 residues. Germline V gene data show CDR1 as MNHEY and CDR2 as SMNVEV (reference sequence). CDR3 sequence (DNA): TGTGCCAGCAGTTGGACAGGGCTTGGTCGAGGCTACACCTTC. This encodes CASSWTGLGRGYTF.

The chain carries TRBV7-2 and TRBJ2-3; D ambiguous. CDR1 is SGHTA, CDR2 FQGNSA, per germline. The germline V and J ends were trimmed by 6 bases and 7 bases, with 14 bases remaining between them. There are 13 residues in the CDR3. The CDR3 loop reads CASSQSSMNTQYF. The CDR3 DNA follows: TGTGCCAGCAGTCAATCCTCCATGAATACGCAGTATTTT.

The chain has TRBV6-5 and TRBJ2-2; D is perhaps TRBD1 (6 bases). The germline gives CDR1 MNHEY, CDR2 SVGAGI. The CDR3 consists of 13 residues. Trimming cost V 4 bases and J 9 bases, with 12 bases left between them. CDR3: CASSSDSARELFF. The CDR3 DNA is TGTGCCAGCAGTTCGGACAGTGCCCGGGAGCTGTTTTTT.

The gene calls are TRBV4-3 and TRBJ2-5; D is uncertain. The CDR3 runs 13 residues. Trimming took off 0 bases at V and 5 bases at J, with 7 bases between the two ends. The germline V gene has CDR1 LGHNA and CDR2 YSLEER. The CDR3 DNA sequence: TGCGCCAGCAGCCAAGATTTCCGGGAGACCCAGTACTTC. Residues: CASSQDFRETQYF.

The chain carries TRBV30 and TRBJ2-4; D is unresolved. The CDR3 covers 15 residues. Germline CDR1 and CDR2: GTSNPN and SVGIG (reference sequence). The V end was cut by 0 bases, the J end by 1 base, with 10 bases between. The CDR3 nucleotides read TGTGCCTGGAGTGTTGGGAATTTGGCCAAAAACATTCAGTACTTC. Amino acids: CAWSVGNLAKNIQYF.